This T cell receptor beta chain derives from a study of T cells expressing NK-cell markers. Study context: Repertoire data for TCR beta were derived from sorted T cells (CD3+CD56+NKG2C+, CD3+CD56+NKG2C- and CD3+CD56-NKG2C+). Sequenced donors, eight in total, included seven who were HCMV-seropositive and one who was seronegative.

This CDR3 is 11 amino acids long. TCRdb reprocessed the 5' RACE reads and reports one entry per CDR3 protein, with no DNA. The listing contains around 110,000 distinct CDR3 sequences. Overall study findings and caveats: It remained uncertain whether the expanded NKG2C+ T cell clones were specific for HCMV antigens. Dominant NKG2C+ clonotypes in a handful of donors made up 1.0-7.0% of CD8+ T cells.

Points on this clonotype: The antigen remains unidentified.

This sequence originates from a woman between 18 and 70 years old in good health. The material sequenced was blood T cells: a sorted CD56 or NKG2C T cell subset, CD4+ or CD8+ T cells, or bulk PBMC T cells (not recorded which). The V and J genes are TRBV12-3 or TRBV12-4 and TRBJ2-2. The CDR3 sequence is CASSLSRELFF.